What follows are 32 T cell receptor beta chains derived from one specimen sequenced in a study of cytomegalovirus exposure and HLA in healthy donors. In the PCR, 60 Vbeta and 13 Jbeta primers were used. Clones were sequenced by immunoSEQ multiplex PCR, and TCRdb holds only the in-frame ones, with some missing. In the table there are about 83,000 clones, more than 70% of which are singletons. The source material was PBMCs. These receptors all stem from a man between 60 and 75 years old in good health and CMV-seronegative.

V is TRBV5-1 and J is TRBJ1-4, with 11 bases lining up with TRBD1. The ends lost 4 bases at V and 7 bases at J; junction bases unmatched: 6. Germline CDR1 and CDR2: SGHRS and YFSETQ. The CDR3 has 15 residues. The DNA of the CDR3 is TGCGCCAGCAGCAGGACCGGGACAGGGGGTGAAAAACTGTTTTTT. It specifies CASSRTGTGGEKLFF.

The chain has TRBV5-7 and TRBJ1-2; the D gene is possibly TRBD1 (5 bases). TRBV5-7 belongs to the ORF category, with a function that is uncertain. This CDR3 contains 14 residues. V dropped 5 bases and J dropped 4 bases, with 15 bases sitting between them. CDR3 region: CASSGVGGFYGYTF. CDR3 nucleotide sequence: TGTGCCAGCAGTGGGGTGGGGGGGTTCTATGGCTACACCTTC.

This clone has just one count. The rearrangement links TRBV18 to TRBJ1-4; weak D call: TRBD1 (5 bases). The CDR3 sequence is 16 residues long. CDR1 and CDR2 from the germline V gene are KGHSH and LQKENI. The germline V and J ends were trimmed by 4 bases and 8 bases, with 20 bases remaining between them. DNA for the CDR3: TGTGCCAGCTCACTTTACGGGGCCGGGGGAGACGAAAAACTGTTTTTT. As protein: CASSLYGAGGDEKLFF.

The rearrangement uses TRBV6-1 and TRBJ2-5; 10 positions agree with TRBD1. CDR1 is MNHNS, CDR2 SASEGT, per germline. The ends lost 6 bases at V and 7 bases at J; junction bases unmatched: 11. The CDR3 covers 15 residues. CDR3 sequence (DNA): TGTGCCAGCAGAGGGGGGGGACAGGGGCGGGGGACCCAGTACTTC. Amino acid sequence: CASRGGGQGRGTQYF.

This sequence joins TRBV28 and TRBJ1-1; a weak D match, TRBD1 (5 bases). The CDR3 runs to 12 residues. The V end lost 4 bases, the J end lost 7 bases, and 10 bases lay between the germline ends. Germline lookup yields CDR1 MDHEN and CDR2 SYDVKM. This chain's CDR3 is CASSYRTLEAFF. The CDR3 DNA reads as TGTGCCAGCAGTTACAGGACCCTTGAAGCTTTCTTT.

The rearrangement links TRBV7-3 to TRBJ1-2, with D uncertain. The length of the CDR3 is 13 residues. CDR1 is SGHTA and CDR2 is FQGTGA in the germline V gene. V was trimmed by 5 bases and J by 8 bases, leaving 15 bases between them. CDR3 sequence reads: CASSPRPEAGYTF. The DNA for the CDR3 is TGTGCCAGCAGCCCGAGACCCGAGGCCGGCTACACCTTC. The full variable domain, in which reference TRBV7-3 and TRBJ1-2 provide the parts outside the CDR3, is GAGVSQTPSNKVTEKGKYVELRCDPISGHTALYWYRQSLGQGPEFLIYFQGTGAADDSGLPNDRFFAVRPEGSVSTLKIQRTERGDSAVYLCASSPRPEAGYTFGSGTRLTVV.

This clone was observed a single time. The V gene is TRBV7-9, the J gene TRBJ1-1; D not certain. The CDR3 contains 12 residues. Trimming cost V 6 bases and J 3 bases, with 8 bases left between them. Germline-derived CDR1 and CDR2 are SEHNR and FQNEAQ (reference sequence). CDR3 DNA: TGTGCCAGCAGTCGGGAGTACACTGAAGCTTTCTTT. Residues: CASSREYTEAFF.

This clone was found a few times. The J gene is TRBJ1-2, the V gene TRBV6-6; tentatively, D is TRBD1 (5 bases). CDR3 size: 16 residues. The V end lost 4 bases, the J end lost 5 bases, and 20 bases lay between the germline ends. CDR1 MNHNY and CDR2 SVGAGI come from the germline V gene (reference sequence). As DNA, the CDR3 is TGTGCCAGCAGTTCCGGGGGACGTATCGGGATATATGGCTACACCTTC. It translates to CASSSGGRIGIYGYTF.

CDR3 sequence (DNA): TGTGCCAGCAGTCCTAACAGGGGGTTCAATCAGCCCCAGCATTTT. Its translation: CASSPNRGFNQPQHF. The V gene is TRBV6-1, the J gene TRBJ1-5; 8 positions agree with TRBD1. V trimming: 5 bases; J trimming: 3 bases; junction bases outside the gene matches: 6. In germline, CDR1 is MNHNS, CDR2 SASEGT. CDR3 size: 15 residues.

Details on this clone: A read error may produce the germline difference seen at one junction end. The chain couples TRBV7-2 to TRBJ2-2; 10 bases match TRBD1. CDR1 is SGHTA, CDR2 FQGNSA, per germline. CDR3 length equals 19 residues. CDR3 in DNA: TGTGCCAGCAGTCGCAGGTCCAGACAGGGGGCGTGGAACGCCGGGGAGCTGTTTTTT. Translating it yields CASSRRSRQGAWNAGELFF.

There are a few counts of this clone. The chain uses TRBV30 and TRBJ1-1, with D possibly TRBD1 on 5 matching bases. V dropped 0 bases and J dropped 5 bases, with 19 bases sitting between them. Per the germline V gene, CDR1 is GTSNPN and CDR2 is SVGIG (reference sequence). CDR3 size: 16 residues. This CDR3 is CAWSVYSSPPGTEAFF. Written as DNA, the CDR3 is TGTGCCTGGAGTGTTTACAGCTCCCCACCAGGGACTGAAGCTTTCTTT.

The chain employs TRBV2 and TRBJ2-1; a possible D gene is TRBD1 (6 bases). The CDR3 is made up of 16 amino acids. The ends were cut back, 1 base at V and 8 bases at J, with 18 bases in the middle. Germline lookup yields CDR1 SNHLY and CDR2 FYNNEI. As DNA, the CDR3 is TGTGCCAGCAGTGAAGTCGGGAAAAGGGGGAAGGATGAGCAGTTCTTC. This gives the protein CASSEVGKRGKDEQFF.

The rearrangement uses TRBV2 and TRBJ2-3, with D perhaps TRBD1 (5 bases). CDR3 length equals 16 residues. Trimming pared 4 bases from V and 3 bases from J, leaving 17 bases between. CDR1 is SNHLY, CDR2 FYNNEI, per germline. CDR3 amino acids: CASSVGIQVVTDTQYF. The CDR3 DNA sequence: TGTGCCAGCAGTGTGGGAATACAGGTCGTTACAGATACGCAGTATTTT.

The gene calls are TRBV9 and TRBJ1-3; 7 nucleotides line up with TRBD1. This CDR3 is 15 amino acids long. With 3 bases clipped from V and 0 bases from J, the junction kept 3 bases outside the gene matches. Germline V gene lookup returns CDR1 SGDLS and CDR2 YYNGEE. The CDR3 nucleotides are TGTGCCAGCAGCGCACAGGGGAGCTCTGGAAACACCATATATTTT. Protein: CASSAQGSSGNTIYF.

In nucleotides, the CDR3 is TGTGCCAGCAGCGCGCGGGACGGGAACATTCAGTACTTC. It encodes CASSARDGNIQYF. This chain uses TRBV11-3 with TRBJ2-4, with D maybe TRBD2 (6 bases). CDR1 and CDR2 (germline): SGHNT, YENEEA. Trimming left V 5 bases short and J 7 bases short, with 12 bases between. This CDR3 is built from 13 residues. Complete variable domain (other parts from reference TRBV11-3 and TRBJ2-4): EAGVVQSPRYKIIEKKQPVAFWCNPISGHNTLYWYLQNLGQGPELLIRYENEEAVDDSQLPKDRFSAERLKGVDSTLKIQPAELGDSAVYLCASSARDGNIQYFGAGTRLSVL.

The chain employs TRBV2 and TRBJ1-5; 8 bases map to TRBD1. The CDR3 has 12 amino acids. Looked up from germline, CDR1 is SNHLY and CDR2 is FYNNEI. The J segment lost 5 bases and the V segment lost 10 bases, leaving 4 bases of the junction unmatched. For the CDR3, the DNA is TGTGCCACCAGGGGGCGAGATCAGCCCCAGCATTTT. Translated, it gives CATRGRDQPQHF.

The chain couples TRBV11-2 to TRBJ1-2; D is undetermined. Per the germline V gene, CDR1 is SGHAT and CDR2 is FQNNGV. V was pared by 7 bases and J by 0 bases, with 12 bases between. The CDR3 runs to 14 residues. The CDR3 region is CASNTVQSNYGYTF. The CDR3 nucleotides are TGTGCCAGCAACACGGTACAGTCTAACTATGGCTACACCTTC.

This sequence joins TRBV27 and TRBJ2-2; D is ambiguous. CDR1 is MNHEY, CDR2 SMNVEV, per germline (reference sequence). V was pared by 3 bases and J by 0 bases, with 5 bases between. The CDR3 covers 14 residues. The CDR3 bases are TGTGCCAGCAGTTTCAGTCCGAACACCGGGGAGCTGTTTTTT. It codes for CASSFSPNTGELFF.

V is TRBV7-8 and J is TRBJ1-2; no firm D call. The CDR3 spans 17 residues. V shed 2 bases and J shed 5 bases, with 21 bases lying between them. The germline V gene encodes CDR1 SGHVS and CDR2 FQNEAQ. Here the CDR3 reads CASSLRVRGPGGYGYTF. In DNA form, the CDR3 reads TGTGCCAGCAGCTTAAGAGTCAGAGGGCCGGGAGGGTATGGCTACACCTTC.

The chain joins TRBV6-5 to TRBJ2-1; TRBD1 matches 9 bases. V was pared by 5 bases and J by 4 bases, with 6 bases of the junction left unmatched. CDR3 length: 15 amino acids. Germline V gene lookup returns CDR1 MNHEY and CDR2 SVGAGI. The CDR3 coding sequence is TGTGCCAGCAGTCCCAGACAGGGGGGGTACAATGAGCAGTTCTTC. Translation gives CASSPRQGGYNEQFF.

V is TRBV4-1 and J is TRBJ2-2; 10 bases line up with TRBD2. The ends lost 10 bases at V and 6 bases at J; junction bases unmatched: 8. CDR3 length: 14 amino acids. Germline CDR1 reads MGHRA; CDR2 reads YSYEKL. For the CDR3, the DNA is TGCGCCACGGATAGGCTAGCGGGAGCCGGGGAGCTGTTTTTT. Translating gives CATDRLAGAGELFF.

This clone was seen just once. The J gene is TRBJ2-7, the V gene TRBV20-1; a possible D gene is TRBD1 (6 bases). V was cut by 4 bases and J by 7 bases, with 11 bases left in between. CDR1 and CDR2 from the germline V gene are DFQATT and SNEGSKA (reference sequence). The CDR3 contains 11 residues. The CDR3 sequence: CSAKTGVEQYF. In DNA form, the CDR3 reads TGCAGTGCTAAGACAGGAGTTGAGCAGTACTTC.

The genes are TRBV6-5 and TRBJ1-1; D is unresolved. Trimming took 7 bases from V and 2 from J, leaving 11 bases between them. The CDR3 has 13 amino acids. Germline CDR1 MNHEY, CDR2 SVGAGI. CDR3 nucleotide sequence: TGTGCCAGCACCTCAGTCTCCAACACTGAAGCTTTCTTT. It codes for CASTSVSNTEAFF.

This sequence joins TRBV18 and TRBJ2-1, with TRBD1 matching 10 bases. This CDR3 has 15 amino acids. The V gene's germline CDR1 is KGHSH and CDR2 LQKENI. The J segment lost 7 bases and the V segment lost 3 bases, leaving 6 bases of the junction unmatched. CDR3 coding DNA: TGTGCCAGCTCACCCCAGACAGGGGGCTGGAATGAGCAGTTCTTC. Translation: CASSPQTGGWNEQFF.

This rearrangement joins TRBV19 to TRBJ2-6, with D unresolved. Germline V lookup: CDR1 LNHDA, CDR2 SQIVND (reference sequence). Trimming removed 2 bases from V and 0 bases from J, with 5 bases in between. The CDR3 totals 15 residues. The DNA of the CDR3 is TGTGCCAGTAGTATAAGCCCCTCTGGGGCCAACGTCCTGACTTTC. This translates into CASSISPSGANVLTF. Complete variable domain (other parts from reference TRBV19 and TRBJ2-6): DGGITQSPKYLFRKEGQNVTLSCEQNLNHDAMYWYRQDPGQGLRLIYYSQIVNDFQKGDIAEGYSVSREKKESFPLTVTSAQKNPTAFYLCASSISPSGANVLTFGAGSRLTVL.

The rearrangement uses TRBV11-3 and TRBJ2-1, with 15 bases that match TRBD2. This CDR3 contains 18 residues. Germline V gene sequence: CDR1 SGHNT, CDR2 YENEEA. Trimming took 5 bases from V and 10 from J; bases not matched to a gene: 15. The chain's CDR3 is CASSPGLAGGPASKEQFF. DNA for the CDR3: TGTGCCAGCAGCCCGGGACTAGCGGGGGGCCCGGCCTCCAAGGAGCAGTTCTTC. Looking up the rest from reference TRBV11-3 and TRBJ2-1 gives the full variable domain: EAGVVQSPRYKIIEKKQPVAFWCNPISGHNTLYWYLQNLGQGPELLIRYENEEAVDDSQLPKDRFSAERLKGVDSTLKIQPAELGDSAVYLCASSPGLAGGPASKEQFFGPGTRLTVL.

The J gene is TRBJ2-5, the V gene TRBV5-1; 8 bases fit TRBD2. CDR3 length equals 13 residues. V lost 5 bases and J lost 7; bases outside the gene matches: 7. Germline V gene sequence: CDR1 SGHRS, CDR2 YFSETQ. CDR3 nucleotides: TGCGCCAGCAGTTTAGCGGGGCCCGGGACCCAGTACTTC. Its protein is CASSLAGPGTQYF.

This clone has a handful of counts. V usage is TRBV6-5 and J usage is TRBJ1-2; tentative D call: TRBD1 (5 bases). V lost 8 bases and J 7 bases, leaving 17 bases between the germline ends. Germline V gene lookup returns CDR1 MNHEY and CDR2 SVGAGI. This CDR3 is 13 amino acids long. The CDR3 nucleotides read TGTGCCAGCGTCCCCGGGGACTATGGTGGCTACACCTTC. Its translation is CASVPGDYGGYTF.

This chain connects TRBV6-5 to TRBJ2-1; tentative D call: TRBD2 (6 bases). CDR3 size: 16 residues. V lost 4 bases and J 2 bases, leaving 15 bases between the germline ends. Germline V gives CDR1 MNHEY, CDR2 SVGAGI. CDR3 protein: CASSSGLANPYNEQFF. The CDR3, as DNA: TGTGCCAGCAGTTCGGGCCTAGCGAACCCCTACAATGAGCAGTTCTTC.

A few counts support this clone. The V call is TRBV5-1, the J call TRBJ1-1; D gene uncertain. V was pared by 3 bases and J by 0 bases, with 12 bases between. The CDR3 is made up of 15 amino acids. Germline lookup yields CDR1 SGHRS and CDR2 YFSETQ. CDR3 amino acids: CASSSNAGMNTEAFF. In DNA, the CDR3 is TGCGCCAGCAGCTCCAACGCGGGTATGAACACTGAAGCTTTCTTT. Drawing the rest from reference TRBV5-1 and TRBJ1-1, the complete variable domain is KAGVTQTPRYLIKTRGQQVTLSCSPISGHRSVSWYQQTPGQGLQFLFEYFSETQRNKGNFPGRFSGRQFSNSRSEMNVSTLELGDSALYLCASSSNAGMNTEAFFGQGTRLTVV.

The CDR3 spells CASSPRGQNYRNYGYTF. In DNA, the CDR3 is TGTGCCAGCAGCCCCCGAGGACAAAATTATCGGAACTATGGCTACACCTTC. The chain has TRBV21-1 and TRBJ1-2; the table names TRBD1, a call not compared with the DNA. TRBV21-1 is listed as a pseudogene. This CDR3 has 17 amino acids.

The rearrangement links TRBV5-8 to TRBJ1-2; D unresolved. CDR1 and CDR2 from the germline V gene are SGHTS and YDEGEE. Trimming removed 5 bases at V and 3 bases at J, with 17 bases between. The CDR3 runs 15 residues. In nucleotides, the CDR3 is TGTGCCAGCAGACCGCACGGGGTACTTCACTATGGCTACACCTTC. Protein sequence: CASRPHGVLHYGYTF.